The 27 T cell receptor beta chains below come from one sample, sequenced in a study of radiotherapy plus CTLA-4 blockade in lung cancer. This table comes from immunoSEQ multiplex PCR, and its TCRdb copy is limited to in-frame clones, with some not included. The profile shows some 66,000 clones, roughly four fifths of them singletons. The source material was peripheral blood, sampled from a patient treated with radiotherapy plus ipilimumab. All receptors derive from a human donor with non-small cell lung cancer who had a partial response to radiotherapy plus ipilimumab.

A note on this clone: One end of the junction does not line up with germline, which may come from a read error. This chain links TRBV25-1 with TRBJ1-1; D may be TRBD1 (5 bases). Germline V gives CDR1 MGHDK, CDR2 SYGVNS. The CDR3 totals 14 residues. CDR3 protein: CASTDLPQGVLKVF. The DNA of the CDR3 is TGTGCCAGCACCGACCTACCCCAGGGCGTACTCAAAGTCTTT. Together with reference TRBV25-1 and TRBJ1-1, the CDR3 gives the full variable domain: EADIYQTPRYLVIGTGKKITLECSQTMGHDKMYWYQQDPGMELHLIHYSYGVNSTEKGDLSSESTVSRIRTEHFPLTLESARPSHTSQYLCASTDLPQGVLKVFGQGTRLTVV.

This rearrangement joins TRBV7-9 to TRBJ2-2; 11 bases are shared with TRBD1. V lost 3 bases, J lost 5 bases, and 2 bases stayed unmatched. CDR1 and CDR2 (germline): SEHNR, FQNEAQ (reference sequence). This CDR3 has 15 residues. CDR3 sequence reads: CASSFRDRGTGELFF. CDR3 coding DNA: TGTGCCAGCAGCTTCCGGGACAGGGGGACCGGGGAGCTGTTTTTT.

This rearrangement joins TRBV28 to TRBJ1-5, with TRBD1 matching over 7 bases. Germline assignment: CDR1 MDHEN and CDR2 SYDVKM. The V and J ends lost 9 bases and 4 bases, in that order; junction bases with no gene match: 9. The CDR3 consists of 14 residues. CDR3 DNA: TGTGCCAGTACTCAGACAGGGCAGAATCAGCCCCAGCATTTT. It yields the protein CASTQTGQNQPQHF.

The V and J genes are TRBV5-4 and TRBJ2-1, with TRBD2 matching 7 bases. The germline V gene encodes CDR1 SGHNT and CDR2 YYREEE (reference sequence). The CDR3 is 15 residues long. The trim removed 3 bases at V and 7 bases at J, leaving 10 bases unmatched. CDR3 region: CASSSLVGGVNEQFF. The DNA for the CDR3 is TGTGCCAGCAGCTCCCTAGTGGGGGGGGTTAATGAGCAGTTCTTC.

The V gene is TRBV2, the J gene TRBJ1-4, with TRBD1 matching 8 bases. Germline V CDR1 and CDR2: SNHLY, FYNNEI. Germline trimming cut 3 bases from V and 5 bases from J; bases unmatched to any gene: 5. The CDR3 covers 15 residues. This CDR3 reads CASSETGVPNEKLFF. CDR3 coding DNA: TGTGCCAGCAGTGAGACAGGGGTTCCGAATGAAAAACTGTTTTTT.

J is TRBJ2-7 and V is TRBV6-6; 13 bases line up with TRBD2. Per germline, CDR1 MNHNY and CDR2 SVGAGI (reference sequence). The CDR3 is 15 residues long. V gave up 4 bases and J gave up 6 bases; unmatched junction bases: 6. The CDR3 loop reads CASSSWTSGSREQYF. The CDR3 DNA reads TGTGCCAGCAGTTCCTGGACTAGCGGGAGCCGCGAGCAGTACTTC.

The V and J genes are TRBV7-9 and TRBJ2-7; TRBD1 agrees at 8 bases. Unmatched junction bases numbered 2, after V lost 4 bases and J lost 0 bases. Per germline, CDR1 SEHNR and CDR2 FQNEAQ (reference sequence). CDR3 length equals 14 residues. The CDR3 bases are TGTGCCAGCAGCTCCGGACAGGGCTCCTACGAGCAGTACTTC. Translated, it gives CASSSGQGSYEQYF. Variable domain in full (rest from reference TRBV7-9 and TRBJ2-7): DTGVSQNPRHKITKRGQNVTFRCDPISEHNRLYWYRQTLGQGPEFLTYFQNEAQLEKSRLLSDRFSAERPKGSFSTLEIQRTEQGDSAMYLCASSSGQGSYEQYFGPGTRLTVT.

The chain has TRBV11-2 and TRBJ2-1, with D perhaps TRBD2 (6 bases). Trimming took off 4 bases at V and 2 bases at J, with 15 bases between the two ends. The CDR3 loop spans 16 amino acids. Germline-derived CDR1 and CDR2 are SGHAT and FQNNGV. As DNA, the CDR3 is TGTGCCAGCAGCTCCCTTTTAGCGGCGGCCTACAATGAGCAGTTCTTC. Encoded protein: CASSSLLAAAYNEQFF.

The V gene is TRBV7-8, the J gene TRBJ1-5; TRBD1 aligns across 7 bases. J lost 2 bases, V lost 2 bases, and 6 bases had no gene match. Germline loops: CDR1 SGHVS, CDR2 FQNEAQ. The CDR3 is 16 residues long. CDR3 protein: CASSLQGTGGNQPQHF. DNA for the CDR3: TGTGCCAGCAGCTTACAGGGCACAGGGGGCAATCAGCCCCAGCATTTT.

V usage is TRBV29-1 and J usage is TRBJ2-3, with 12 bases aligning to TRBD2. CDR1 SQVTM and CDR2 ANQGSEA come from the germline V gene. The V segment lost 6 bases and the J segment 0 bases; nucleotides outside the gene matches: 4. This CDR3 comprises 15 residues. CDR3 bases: TGCAGCGTCCTTGGACTAGCGGGAAGCACAGATACGCAGTATTTT. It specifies CSVLGLAGSTDTQYF.

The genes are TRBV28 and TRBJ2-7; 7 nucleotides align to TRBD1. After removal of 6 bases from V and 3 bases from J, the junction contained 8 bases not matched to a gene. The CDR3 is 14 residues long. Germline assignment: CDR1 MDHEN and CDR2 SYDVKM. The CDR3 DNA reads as TGTGCCAGCAGCCCCCCCCAGGGGGACTACGAGCAGTACTTC. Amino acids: CASSPPQGDYEQYF.

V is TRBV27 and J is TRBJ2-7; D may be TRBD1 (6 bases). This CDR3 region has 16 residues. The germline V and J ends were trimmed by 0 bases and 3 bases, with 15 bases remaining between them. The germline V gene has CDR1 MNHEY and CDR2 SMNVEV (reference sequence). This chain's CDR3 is CASSLSMQGIYYEQYF. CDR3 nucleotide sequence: TGTGCCAGCAGTTTATCAATGCAGGGGATCTACTACGAGCAGTACTTC.

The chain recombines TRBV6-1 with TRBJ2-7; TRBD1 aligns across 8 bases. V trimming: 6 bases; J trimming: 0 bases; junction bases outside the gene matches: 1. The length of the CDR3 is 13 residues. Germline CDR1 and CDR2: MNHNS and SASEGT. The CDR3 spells CASRGQASYEQYF. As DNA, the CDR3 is TGTGCCAGCAGGGGACAGGCCTCCTACGAGCAGTACTTC.

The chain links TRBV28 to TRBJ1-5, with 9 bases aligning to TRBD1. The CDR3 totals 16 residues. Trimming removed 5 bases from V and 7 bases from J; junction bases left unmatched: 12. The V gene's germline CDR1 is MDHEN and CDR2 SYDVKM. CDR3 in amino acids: CASSTRTGGARQPQHF. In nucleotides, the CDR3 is TGTGCCAGCAGTACCCGTACAGGGGGCGCAAGGCAGCCCCAGCATTTT.

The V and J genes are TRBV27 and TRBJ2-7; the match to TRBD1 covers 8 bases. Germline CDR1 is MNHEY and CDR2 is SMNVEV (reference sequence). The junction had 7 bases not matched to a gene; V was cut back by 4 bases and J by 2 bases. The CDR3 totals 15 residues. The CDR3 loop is CASSSRQGQTYEQYF. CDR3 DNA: TGTGCCAGCAGTTCGCGACAGGGGCAGACCTACGAGCAGTACTTC.

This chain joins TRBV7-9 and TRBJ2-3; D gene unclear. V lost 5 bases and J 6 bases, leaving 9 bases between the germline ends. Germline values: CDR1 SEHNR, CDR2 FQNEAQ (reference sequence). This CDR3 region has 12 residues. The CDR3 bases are TGTGCCAGCAGCCTCCCGTCGGATACGCAGTATTTT. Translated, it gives CASSLPSDTQYF.

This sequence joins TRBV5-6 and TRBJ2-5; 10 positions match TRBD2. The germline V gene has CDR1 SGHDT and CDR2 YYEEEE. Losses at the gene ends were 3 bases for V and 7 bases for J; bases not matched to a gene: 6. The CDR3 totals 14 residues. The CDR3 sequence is CASSSQREGSTQYF. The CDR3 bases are TGTGCCAGCAGCTCGCAGCGGGAGGGGTCGACCCAGTACTTC.

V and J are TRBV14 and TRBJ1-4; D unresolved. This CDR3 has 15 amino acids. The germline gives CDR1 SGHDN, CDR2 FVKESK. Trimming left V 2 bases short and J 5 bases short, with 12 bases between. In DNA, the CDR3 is TGTGCCAGCAGCCAAATGGGGAGAGGGAATGAAAAACTGTTTTTT. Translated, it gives CASSQMGRGNEKLFF.

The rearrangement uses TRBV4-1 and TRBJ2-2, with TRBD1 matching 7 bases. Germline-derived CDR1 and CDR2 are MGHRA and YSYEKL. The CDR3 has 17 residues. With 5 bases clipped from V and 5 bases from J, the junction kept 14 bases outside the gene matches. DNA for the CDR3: TGCGCCAGCAGCACCCCTCAGGGACAGTTATGGACCGGGGAGCTGTTTTTT. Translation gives CASSTPQGQLWTGELFF.

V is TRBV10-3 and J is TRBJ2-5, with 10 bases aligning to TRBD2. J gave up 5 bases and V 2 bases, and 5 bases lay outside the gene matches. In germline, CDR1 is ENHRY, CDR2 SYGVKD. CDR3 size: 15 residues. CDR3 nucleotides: TGTGCCATCAGTGAGACTGGACTAGCGGTCGAGACCCAGTACTTC. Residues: CAISETGLAVETQYF.

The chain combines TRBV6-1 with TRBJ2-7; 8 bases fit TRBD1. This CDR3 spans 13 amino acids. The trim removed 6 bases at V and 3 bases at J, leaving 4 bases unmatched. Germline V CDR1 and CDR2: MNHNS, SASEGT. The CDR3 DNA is TGTGCCAGCAGCTCAGGGGGCAACTACGAGCAGTACTTC. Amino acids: CASSSGGNYEQYF.

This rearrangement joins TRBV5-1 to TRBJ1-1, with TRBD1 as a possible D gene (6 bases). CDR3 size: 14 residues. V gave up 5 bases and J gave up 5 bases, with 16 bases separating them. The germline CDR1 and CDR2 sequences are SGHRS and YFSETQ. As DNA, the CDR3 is TGCGCCAGCAGTTACAGGGAATCGGGAACTGAAGCTTTCTTT. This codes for CASSYRESGTEAFF.

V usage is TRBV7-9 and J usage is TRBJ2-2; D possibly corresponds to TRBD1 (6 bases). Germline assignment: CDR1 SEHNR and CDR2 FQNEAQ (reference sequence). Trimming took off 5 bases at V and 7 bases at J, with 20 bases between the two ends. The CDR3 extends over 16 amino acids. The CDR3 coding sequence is TGTGCCAGCAGCGTCAGTTTAACAGGGAATAGCGGGGAGCTGTTTTTT. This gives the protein CASSVSLTGNSGELFF.

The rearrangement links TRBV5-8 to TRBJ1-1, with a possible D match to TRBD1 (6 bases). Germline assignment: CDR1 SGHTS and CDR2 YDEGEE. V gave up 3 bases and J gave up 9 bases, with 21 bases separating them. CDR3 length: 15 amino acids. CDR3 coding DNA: TGTGCCAGCAGCTCCCCCGGGGACAAAGGGGGTAAAGCTTTCTTT. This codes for CASSSPGDKGGKAFF.

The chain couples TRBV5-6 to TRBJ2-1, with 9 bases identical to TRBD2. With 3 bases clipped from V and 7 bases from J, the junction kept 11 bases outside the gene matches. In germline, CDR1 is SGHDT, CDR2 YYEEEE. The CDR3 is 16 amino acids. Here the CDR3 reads CASSWASGMSVNEQFF. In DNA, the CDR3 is TGTGCCAGCAGCTGGGCTAGCGGGATGTCGGTAAATGAGCAGTTCTTC.

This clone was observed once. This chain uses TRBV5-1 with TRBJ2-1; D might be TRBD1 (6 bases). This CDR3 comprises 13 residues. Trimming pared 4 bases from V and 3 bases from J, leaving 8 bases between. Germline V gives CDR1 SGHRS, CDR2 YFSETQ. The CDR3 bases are TGCGCCAGCAGCGTGGACAGCTACAATGAGCAGTTCTTC. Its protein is CASSVDSYNEQFF. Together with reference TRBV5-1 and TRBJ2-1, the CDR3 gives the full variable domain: KAGVTQTPRYLIKTRGQQVTLSCSPISGHRSVSWYQQTPGQGLQFLFEYFSETQRNKGNFPGRFSGRQFSNSRSEMNVSTLELGDSALYLCASSVDSYNEQFFGPGTRLTVL.

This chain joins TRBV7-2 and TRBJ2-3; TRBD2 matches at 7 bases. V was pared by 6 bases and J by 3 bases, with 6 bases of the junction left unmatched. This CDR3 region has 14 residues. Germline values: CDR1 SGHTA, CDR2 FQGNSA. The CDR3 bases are TGTGCCAGCAGGCGGACTAGTAGTACAGATACGCAGTATTTT. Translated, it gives CASRRTSSTDTQYF.